This T cell receptor beta chain comes out of a study of cytomegalovirus exposure and HLA in healthy donors. The germline V gene encodes CDR1 SGHTS and CDR2 YDEGEE. V dropped 4 bases and J dropped 2; count of bases not matched to a gene: 9. The CDR3 covers 15 residues. The protocol was immunoSEQ multiplex PCR, while the TCRdb copy is restricted to in-frame clones and leaves out a portion. The table includes about 82,000 clones, about 92% detected once. This chain joins TRBV5-8 and TRBJ2-7; 7 nucleotides match TRBD1. The sequenced sample was PBMCs. The receptor's source is a man aged 18 to 29 in good health and CMV-seronegative. CDR3 protein: CASSLQGVGPYEQYF. CDR3 coding DNA: TGTGCCAGCAGCCTTCAGGGGGTCGGCCCCTACGAGCAGTACTTC.